This T cell receptor (beta chain) was sequenced for a study of blood T cells in healthy people across ages. Across the study: Per two T cells, about one barcoded beta molecule was captured through template switching. Findings and caveats of the study: Naive CD4+ cell counts and diversity both ran higher in long-lived than in aged donors. When one million T cells were used, diversity estimates were thought to be underestimates.

Trimming cost V 6 bases and J 10 bases; bases outside gene matches: 14. The CDR3 consists of 15 residues. This clonotype came up many times. Antigen unknown. Then a second PCR, running about 6 to 11 cycles, was carried out with a sample-barcoded 5' primer and a J-beta primer mix. Via MiXCR, TCRdb re-called the 5' RACE reads, giving one row per CDR3 protein. Here the sample spans 850,000 to 950,000 distinct CDR3 sequences, around 28% being singletons. This chain joins TRBV12-3 or TRBV12-4 and TRBJ2-3; 9 bases agree with TRBD2. Source material: blood. This receptor was obtained from an elderly woman in good health. CDR3 region: CASRNSGGTRGAQYF. Here the CDR3 DNA reads TGTGCCAGCAGAAATAGCGGGGGTACTAGGGGCGCGCAGTATTTT.